These 28 T cell receptor beta chains were sequenced from one sample in a study of T cells in Graves' hyperthyroidism and ophthalmopathy. Authors of the study amplified TCR beta CDR3 regions from RNA transcripts. Researchers ran a first-round RT-PCR on the TCR CDR3 using the HTBI primer set. TCRdb used MiXCR to reprocess the multiplex PCR reads, holding one entry per CDR3 protein. The sample has a few hundred thousand distinct CDR3 sequences, roughly 15% seen once; the top ten hold around 3.5%. The sequencing input was blood. These TCRs come from a woman aged 40 to 50 with Graves' ophthalmopathy.

There are many counts of this clonotype. The chain combines TRBV20-1 with TRBJ2-3; 15 bases are a match to TRBD2. CDR1 is DFQATT, CDR2 SNEGSKA, per germline (reference sequence). V lost 6 bases, J lost 4 bases, and 5 bases stayed unmatched. There are 15 residues in the CDR3. CDR3 sequence (DNA): TGCAGTGCAACGGGACTAGCGGGAGGCGCAGATACGCAGTATTTT. This translates into CSATGLAGGADTQYF.

The V and J genes are TRBV11-1 and TRBJ2-1; possibly TRBD2 for D (5 bases). From germline, CDR1 is SGHAT and CDR2 FQDESV (reference sequence). The CDR3 is made up of 13 amino acids. V lost 2 bases and J lost 8, with 10 bases in between. The DNA of the CDR3 is TGTGCCAGCAGCTTACACTCCGGGGATGAGCAGTTCTTC. Translation: CASSLHSGDEQFF.

This clonotype was recorded at least ten times. The V gene is TRBV11-1, the J gene TRBJ1-1, with D possibly TRBD1 on 5 matching bases. This CDR3 is built from 14 residues. Trimming removed 5 bases at V and 7 bases at J, with 17 bases between. CDR1 and CDR2 (germline): SGHAT, FQDESV (reference sequence). This CDR3 is CASSTRRQPHEAFF. DNA of the CDR3: TGTGCCAGCAGCACACGACGACAGCCTCATGAAGCTTTCTTT.

This clonotype was found many times. This sequence joins TRBV28 and TRBJ1-4, with TRBD1 matching over 8 bases. CDR3 length: 14 residues. With 6 bases clipped from V and 3 bases from J, the junction kept 3 bases outside the gene matches. Germline CDR1 reads MDHEN; CDR2 reads SYDVKM. CDR3 region: CASSQGASNEKLFF. The CDR3 region has the DNA TGTGCCAGCAGCCAGGGGGCTTCTAATGAAAAACTGTTTTTT. Filled out from reference TRBV28 and TRBJ1-4, the complete variable domain reads DVKVTQSSRYLVKRTGEKVFLECVQDMDHENMFWYRQDPGLGLRLIYFSYDVKMKEKGDIPEGYSVSREKKERFSLILESASTNQTSMYLCASSQGASNEKLFFGSGTQLSVL.

At least ten counts were recorded for this clonotype. The chain uses TRBV28 and TRBJ2-7, with 9 bases lining up with TRBD1. The CDR3 length is 13 residues. Trimming at V came to 6 bases and at J to 6 bases, leaving 6 bases not matched to a gene. CDR1 and CDR2 from the germline V gene are MDHEN and SYDVKM. The CDR3 here is CASSGQGKIEQYF. The CDR3 bases are TGTGCCAGCAGCGGACAGGGGAAGATCGAGCAGTACTTC.

This clonotype has a handful of counts. The CDR3 nucleotides are TGCAGTGCAGTTCCCGGGACTAGCTTTGTCGGCGAGCAGTACTTC. It encodes CSAVPGTSFVGEQYF. The V call is TRBV20-1, the J call TRBJ2-7; TRBD2 agrees at 9 bases. Germline V CDR1 and CDR2: DFQATT, SNEGSKA (reference sequence). V dropped 6 bases and J dropped 6; count of bases not matched to a gene: 15. This CDR3 contains 15 residues.

CDR3 sequence reads: CASSIGGGKNQPQHF. In DNA form, the CDR3 reads TGTGCCAGTAGTATAGGAGGGGGTAAAAATCAGCCCCAGCATTTT. The chain combines TRBV19 with TRBJ1-5, with D maybe TRBD1 (6 bases). Germline CDR1 is LNHDA and CDR2 is SQIVND (reference sequence). Trimming left V 1 base short and J 4 bases short, with 11 bases between. CDR3 length: 15 amino acids. Variable domain in full (rest from reference TRBV19 and TRBJ1-5): DGGITQSPKYLFRKEGQNVTLSCEQNLNHDAMYWYRQDPGQGLRLIYYSQIVNDFQKGDIAEGYSVSREKKESFPLTVTSAQKNPTAFYLCASSIGGGKNQPQHFGDGTRLSIL.

This clonotype was seen more than once but under ten times. The V gene is TRBV6-5, the J gene TRBJ1-1, with unresolved D. This CDR3 has 15 residues. The V and J ends lost 0 bases and 1 base respectively, with 9 bases between them. Germline CDR1 MNHEY, CDR2 SVGAGI. The CDR3 DNA follows: TGTGCCAGCAGTTACTCGAGAGCCTCGAACACTGAAGCTTTCTTT. As protein: CASSYSRASNTEAFF.

To note about this clonotype: A much larger clone is a single base away; this may be a read error. The chain uses TRBV11-2 and TRBJ1-1; 7 positions agree with TRBD1. Germline-derived CDR1 and CDR2 are SGHAT and FQNNGV. The CDR3 sequence is 14 residues long. CDR3 sequence: CACSYRTGNTEAFF. In DNA form, the CDR3 reads TGTGCCTGCAGTTACAGGACAGGGAACACTGAAGCTTTCTTT.

In its sample, this clonotype was seen many times. The gene calls are TRBV5-1 and TRBJ2-7, with 8 positions matching TRBD1. The CDR3 loop spans 12 amino acids. CDR1 and CDR2 from the germline V gene are SGHRS and YFSETQ. V lost 3 bases and J lost 9; bases outside the gene matches: 5. CDR3 sequence reads: CASSSGQGGQYF. CDR3 in DNA: TGCGCCAGCAGCTCCGGACAGGGAGGGCAGTACTTC.

Only a few counts were recorded for this clonotype. The V and J genes are TRBV6-1 and TRBJ1-4; TRBD1 matches at 9 bases. With 6 bases clipped from V and 8 bases from J, the junction kept 10 bases outside the gene matches. Germline V CDR1 and CDR2: MNHNS, SASEGT. CDR3 length: 15 amino acids. The CDR3 nucleotides are TGTGCCAGCAGAAGCCCCGGGACAGGGCGAGAAAAACTGTTTTTT. It specifies CASRSPGTGREKLFF.

This clonotype was found many times. The rearrangement links TRBV5-1 to TRBJ2-1, with D uncertain. The CDR3 contains 14 residues. With 4 bases removed from V and 8 bases from J, the gap between germline ends came to 16 bases. Germline V gives CDR1 SGHRS, CDR2 YFSETQ. The CDR3 protein is CASSPTPTLDEQFF. The CDR3, as DNA: TGCGCCAGCAGCCCGACGCCGACTCTAGATGAGCAGTTCTTC.

This clonotype was observed at least ten times. This chain joins TRBV11-2 and TRBJ2-7; maybe TRBD1 (6 bases). The germline CDR1 and CDR2 sequences are SGHAT and FQNNGV. Trimming left V 5 bases short and J 2 bases short, with 13 bases between. This CDR3 is built from 14 residues. The CDR3 DNA is TGTGCCAGCAGCGCCGGACAGATAGCCTACGAGCAGTACTTC. Translating gives CASSAGQIAYEQYF.

Points on this clonotype: A much larger clone lies a single base off, so this may be a read error. The chain combines TRBV12-3 or TRBV12-4 with TRBJ1-4; 9 bases align to TRBD1. This CDR3 region has 14 residues. As DNA, the CDR3 is TGTGCCAGCAGAGCACAGGGGGCGGATGAAAAACTGCTTTTT. Protein: CASRAQGADEKLLF.

Details on this clonotype: It may be a read error: a sequence one base away is much more abundant. V gene TRBV2 combines with J gene TRBJ2-7; the match to TRBD1 covers 9 bases. Germline V gene lookup returns CDR1 SNHLY and CDR2 FYNNEI. This CDR3 has 13 residues. The ends lost 7 bases at V and 4 bases at J; junction bases unmatched: 5. CDR3 residues: CASKRDREYEQYF. CDR3 nucleotide sequence: TGTGCCAGCAAGAGGGACAGGGAATACGAGCAGTACTTC.

This clonotype was counted at least ten times. This chain links TRBV2 with TRBJ2-7, with 10 bases matching TRBD2. This CDR3 has 14 amino acids. The V and J ends lost 5 bases and 5 bases, in that order; junction bases with no gene match: 6. Germline-derived CDR1 and CDR2 are SNHLY and FYNNEI. The CDR3 region is CASSLAGVVHEQYF. The CDR3 bases are TGTGCCAGCAGTCTAGCGGGAGTTGTCCACGAGCAGTACTTC.

This clonotype turned up a few times. The CDR3 DNA reads as TGCGCCAGCAGCATCGACGCCGGGACCCCTAGGCATGAGCAGTTCTTC. This codes for CASSIDAGTPRHEQFF. The rearrangement uses TRBV5-1 and TRBJ2-1; D might be TRBD1 or TRBD2, each matching 5 bases. This CDR3 spans 16 amino acids. Germline V gene sequence: CDR1 SGHRS, CDR2 YFSETQ. V was clipped by 4 bases and J by 8 bases, with 22 bases between them.

This clonotype showed up just a few times. This chain connects TRBV29-1 to TRBJ1-1; 10 bases map to TRBD1. V lost 0 bases to trimming and J lost 10 bases; unmatched junction nucleotides: 5. CDR1 SQVTM and CDR2 ANQGSEA come from the germline V gene. The CDR3 spans 13 residues. CDR3 protein: CSVEEGQGIRAFF. The CDR3 nucleotides are TGCAGCGTTGAAGAGGGACAGGGGATACGAGCTTTCTTT.

This sequence joins TRBV27 and TRBJ2-3, with 14 bases matching TRBD2. This CDR3 is 19 amino acids long. Germline assignment: CDR1 MNHEY and CDR2 SMNVEV (reference sequence). J gave up 4 bases and V 5 bases, and 14 bases lay outside the gene matches. CDR3 amino acids: CASSPRHQRLAGGADTQYF. Here the CDR3 DNA reads TGTGCCAGCAGTCCGCGACACCAAAGACTAGCGGGAGGGGCAGATACGCAGTATTTT.

This clonotype was found many times. The chain uses TRBV20-1 and TRBJ2-3, with 10 bases that match TRBD2. CDR1 and CDR2 (germline): DFQATT, SNEGSKA (reference sequence). The V and J ends lost 0 bases and 3 bases, in that order; junction bases with no gene match: 6. The CDR3 is made up of 16 amino acids. In DNA form, the CDR3 reads TGCAGTGCTAGAGATACGGCTAGCGGGAGAACAGATACGCAGTATTTT. Translation: CSARDTASGRTDTQYF.

The table lists this clonotype with many counts. The V and J genes are TRBV19 and TRBJ1-1, with a weak D call TRBD1 (5 bases). This CDR3 is 13 amino acids long. Germline CDR1 LNHDA, CDR2 SQIVND (reference sequence). The V and J ends lost 7 bases and 1 base respectively, with 10 bases between them. In DNA, the CDR3 is TGTGCCAGTATCGGGACGCAGAACACTGAAGCTTTCTTT. Translated, it gives CASIGTQNTEAFF.

Ten or more counts support this clonotype. The chain has TRBV16 and TRBJ1-5; D perhaps matches TRBD1 (6 bases). Germline V gives CDR1 KGHSY, CDR2 FQNENV. With 3 bases removed from V and 5 bases from J, the gap between germline ends came to 11 bases. The CDR3 spans 14 residues. The CDR3 spells CASSQGAVDQPQHF. DNA for the CDR3: TGTGCCAGCAGCCAGGGGGCAGTAGATCAGCCCCAGCATTTT.

This chain links TRBV6-1 with TRBJ2-7; 7 bases fit TRBD1. This CDR3 comprises 15 residues. Germline loops: CDR1 MNHNS, CDR2 SASEGT. V was clipped by 5 bases and J by 0 bases; unmatched bases: 7. The CDR3 coding sequence is TGTGCCAGCAGTAAGTGGGACAGTTCCTCCTACGAGCAGTACTTC. This encodes CASSKWDSSSYEQYF.

The chain couples TRBV5-6 to TRBJ2-3, with 9 bases fitting TRBD1. The V gene end was trimmed by 0 bases and the J gene end by 3 bases; junction bases not matched to a gene: 2. This CDR3 is built from 15 residues. CDR1 SGHDT and CDR2 YYEEEE come from the germline V gene. The CDR3 DNA follows: TGTGCCAGCAGCTTGGTGGGACAGGGAACAGATACGCAGTATTTT. Translating gives CASSLVGQGTDTQYF.

A note on this clonotype: A much larger clone differs from this one at a single base, so this may be a read error. The genes are TRBV29-1 and TRBJ2-1, with D hard to call. The J call may be incorrect, as the DNA end agrees better with TRBJ2-7. Germline CDR1 is SQVTM and CDR2 is ANQGSEA. The CDR3 is made up of 14 amino acids. CDR3 amino acids: CSVEARSSYNEQYF. The CDR3 DNA reads as TGCAGCGTTGAAGCCAGGAGCTCCTACAATGAGCAGTACTTC.

In this sample, this clonotype turned up many times. The rearrangement links TRBV3-1 to TRBJ2-1; 9 bases are shared with TRBD1. Germline assignment: CDR1 LGHDT and CDR2 YNNKEL (reference sequence). V lost 3 bases to trimming and J lost 4 bases; unmatched junction nucleotides: 10. The CDR3 covers 17 residues. CDR3 sequence reads: CASSQLNPGQGYNEQFF. The CDR3 DNA is TGTGCCAGCAGCCAGTTGAACCCGGGACAGGGTTACAATGAGCAGTTCTTC.

This clonotype turned up a few times. This chain connects TRBV29-1 to TRBJ2-3; D gene unclear. Trimming cost V 5 bases and J 0 bases, with 6 bases left between them. The CDR3 is 12 amino acids. Germline CDR1 and CDR2: SQVTM and ANQGSEA. CDR3 loop: CSVITSTDTQYF. CDR3 DNA: TGCAGCGTTATAACTAGCACAGATACGCAGTATTTT.

In this sample, this clonotype turned up many times. V gene TRBV11-2 combines with J gene TRBJ2-7; D is undetermined. The V gene's germline CDR1 is SGHAT and CDR2 FQNNGV. The CDR3 runs to 12 residues. V gave up 1 base and J gave up 7 bases, with 8 bases separating them. The CDR3 spells CASSLVGWEQYF. The CDR3 region has the DNA TGTGCCAGCAGCTTAGTCGGGTGGGAGCAGTACTTC.